This is a list of T cell receptor beta chains from one sample in a study of shared clonotypes between healthy human individuals. TCRdb keeps only in-frame clones here, not all; method: immunoSEQ multiplex PCR. This sample yields about a million clones, of which about 75% are seen a single time; roughly 1.4% belongs to the top ten. The source material was memory CD4+ T cells sorted from blood. Receptors originate from a man between 18 and 29 years old in good health. Both conserved end residues are part of each CDR3. Each record gives: clone size, D gene, J gene, V gene, CDR3 protein, CDR3 DNA. The D gene is left open where the match is weak. Clone size is given for some rows only: seen once, a few or many times, or a class if the clone is expanded.

NA NA TRBJ1-4 TRBV6-1 CASSEPTGPTNEKLFF TGTGCCAGCAGTGAACCTACAGGGCCAACTAATGAAAAACTGTTTTTT
NA NA TRBJ2-5 TRBV19 CASRASPAAQETQYF TGTGCCAGTCGGGCGTCCCCGGCGGCCCAAGAGACCCAGTACTTC
NA NA TRBJ2-1 TRBV5-1 CASSLAAGAGNEQFF TGCGCCAGCAGCTTGGCCGCGGGGGCAGGCAATGAGCAGTTCTTC
NA NA TRBJ1-2 TRBV10-2 CAMRGDYGYTF TGCGCCATGAGGGGGGACTATGGCTACACCTTC
few TRBD1 TRBJ1-1 TRBV29-1 CSVDGQGGTEAFF TGCAGCGTTGATGGACAGGGAGGTACTGAAGCTTTCTTT
NA TRBD2 TRBJ2-5 TRBV11-2 CASSLSPAGGKQETQYF TGTGCCAGCAGCTTATCCCCAGCGGGGGGGAAACAAGAGACCCAGTACTTC
NA TRBD2 TRBJ2-5 TRBV30 CAWRNGGAKTQYF TGTGCCTGGAGGAACGGGGGGGCGAAGACCCAGTACTTC
NA NA TRBJ2-7 TRBV11-2 CASSLDRLSYEQYF TGTGCCAGCAGCTTAGATCGACTATCCTACGAGCAGTACTTC
few NA TRBJ1-3 TRBV11-2 CASSPAPGNTIYF TGTGCCAGCAGCCCCGCCCCAGGAAACACCATATATTTT
NA NA TRBJ2-7 TRBV30 CAWSIGWAYEQYF TGTGCCTGGAGTATAGGGTGGGCGTACGAGCAGTACTTC
NA NA TRBJ2-7 TRBV27 CASSLNRLSYEQYF TGTGCCAGCAGTTTAAACAGGTTATCCTACGAGCAGTACTTC
NA TRBD1 TRBJ2-7 TRBV6-1 CASFPTGQGSYEQYF TGTGCCAGTTTTCCTACGGGACAGGGTTCCTACGAGCAGTACTTC
few NA TRBJ1-1 TRBV5-5 CASRNTGTLNTEAFF TGTGCCAGCAGGAATACCGGGACATTGAACACTGAAGCTTTCTTT
NA NA TRBJ2-3 TRBV7-7 CASSLGRADTQYF TGTGCTAGCAGCTTAGGAAGGGCAGATACGCAGTATTTT
once NA TRBJ2-3 TRBV19 CASSMSFAGSTDTQYF TGTGCCAGTAGTATGAGCTTTGCCGGGAGCACAGATACGCAGTATTTT
once NA TRBJ2-5 TRBV10-3 CAINRAETQYF TGTGCCATCAACAGGGCGGAGACCCAGTACTTC
once TRBD2 TRBJ2-7 TRBV7-9 CASSSSGGHEQYF TGTGCCAGCAGCTCTAGCGGAGGTCACGAGCAGTACTTC
NA TRBD1 TRBJ1-4 TRBV5-1 CASSLGQVGEKLFF TGCGCCAGCAGCCTGGGACAGGTCGGTGAAAAACTGTTTTTT
NA TRBD1 TRBJ2-2 TRBV5-1 CASSLEGTGLTGELFF TGCGCCAGCAGCTTAGAGGGGACAGGGTTAACCGGGGAGCTGTTTTTT
NA NA TRBJ2-5 TRBV29-1 CSVLGGKETQYF TGCAGCGTTTTGGGGGGCAAGGAGACCCAGTACTTC
NA NA TRBJ2-2 TRBV6-5 CASSRDFGELFF TGTGCCAGCAGCCGGGACTTCGGGGAGCTGTTTTTT
few NA TRBJ2-5 TRBV18 CASSLQIQETQYF TGTGCCAGCTCACTACAGATCCAAGAGACCCAGTACTTC
NA NA TRBJ1-5 TRBV2 CASSEYQSNQPQHF TGTGCCAGCAGTGAATACCAGTCCAATCAGCCCCAGCATTTT
NA TRBD2 TRBJ2-3 TRBV7-2 CASSTQPGLAGDTQYF TGTGCCAGCAGCACGCAACCGGGACTAGCGGGAGATACGCAGTATTTT
NA TRBD1 TRBJ1-2 TRBV28 CASRLSQGQHYGYTF TGTGCCAGCAGATTATCACAGGGGCAGCACTATGGCTACACCTTC
NA NA TRBJ1-4 TRBV10-2 CASSELRTATNEKLFF TGCGCCAGCAGTGAGCTCCGGACAGCAACTAATGAAAAACTGTTTTTT
few NA TRBJ2-6 TRBV5-1 CASSPQSSGANVLTF TGCGCCAGCAGCCCTCAGAGCTCTGGGGCCAACGTCCTGACTTTC
NA TRBD2 TRBJ2-1 TRBV7-2 CASSVAGGKSNEQFF TGTGCCAGCAGTGTAGCGGGGGGTAAGTCCAATGAGCAGTTCTTC
NA TRBD2 TRBJ2-7 TRBV6-6 CASRAGGGPYEQYF TGTGCCAGCAGGGCGGGGGGCGGACCCTACGAGCAGTACTTC
NA NA TRBJ2-2 TRBV18 CASSPDSRAGELFF TGTGCCAGCTCACCGGACAGCCGGGCCGGGGAGCTGTTTTTT
NA NA TRBJ2-3 TRBV2 CASSGLGGYTDTQYF TGTGCCAGCAGTGGGTTGGGCGGCTACACAGATACGCAGTATTTT
NA TRBD1 TRBJ2-7 TRBV19 CASSRQGGYEQYF TGTGCCAGTAGTCGACAGGGGGGCTACGAGCAGTACTTC
few NA TRBJ1-1 TRBV6-6 CASRKDGQPNTEAFF TGTGCCAGCAGAAAGGACGGACAGCCTAACACTGAAGCTTTCTTT
NA NA TRBJ1-5 TRBV6-1 CASSELGRQPQHF TGTGCCAGCAGTGAATTGGGGAGGCAGCCCCAGCATTTT
few NA TRBJ1-1 TRBV7-3 CASSPSGAGQRNTEAFF TGTGCCAGCAGCCCGTCCGGGGCGGGGCAAAGGAACACTGAAGCTTTCTTT
few TRBD1 TRBJ2-4 TRBV6-1 CASKMGQGEMYIQYF TGTGCCAGCAAGATGGGACAGGGAGAGATGTACATTCAGTACTTC
once TRBD1 TRBJ2-7 TRBV5-1 CASSLAATTGTGGYEQYF TGCGCCAGCAGCTTGGCCGCTACCACCGGGACAGGGGGCTACGAGCAGTACTTC
few NA TRBJ2-5 TRBV30 CAWSVREAETQYF TGTGCCTGGAGTGTACGCGAGGCAGAGACCCAGTACTTC
once NA TRBJ2-3 TRBV2 CASSGTGLSTDTQYF TGTGCCAGCAGTGGAACGGGACTCTCCACAGATACGCAGTATTTT
NA NA TRBJ2-5 TRBV18 CASSPAPRLNQYF TGTGCCAGCTCACCAGCACCTCGGTTGAACCAGTACTTC
NA TRBD1 TRBJ1-4 TRBV4-2 CASSQFDRDDEKLFF TGTGCCAGCAGCCAGTTCGACAGGGACGATGAAAAACTGTTTTTT
NA TRBD1 TRBJ2-4 TRBV5-8 CASSPTGGNIQYF TGTGCCAGCAGCCCGACAGGGGGAAACATTCAGTACTTC
NA NA TRBJ1-3 TRBV11-2 CASSLGFSGNTIYF TGTGCCAGCAGCCTGGGGTTCTCTGGAAACACCATATATTTT
NA TRBD1 TRBJ1-6 TRBV5-1 CASSIQGEENSPLHF TGCGCCAGCAGCATTCAGGGGGAAGAGAATTCACCCCTCCACTTT
NA TRBD2 TRBJ2-1 TRBV13 CASSPSYSGGGRANEQFF TGTGCCAGCAGCCCCAGTTATTCCGGGGGAGGGCGGGCAAATGAGCAGTTCTTC
NA NA TRBJ2-3 TRBV5-4 CASSLVGDTQYF TGTGCCAGCAGCTTGGTGGGAGATACGCAGTATTTT
NA NA TRBJ1-3 TRBV6-1 CASRGSQGGNTIYF TGTGCCAGCAGAGGATCACAGGGAGGAAACACCATATATTTT
few NA TRBJ1-5 TRBV6-5 CASGGNQPQHF TGTGCCAGCGGGGGCAATCAGCCCCAGCATTTT
NA TRBD1 TRBJ2-3 TRBV27 CASSLWRTGGQYF TGTGCCAGCAGTTTATGGCGGACAGGGGGCCAGTATTTT
NA TRBD1 TRBJ1-6 TRBV5-6 CASSGGGDPHF TGTGCCAGCAGCGGAGGGGGCGATCCCCACTTT
NA NA TRBJ2-3 TRBV7-9 CASSYYSSTDTQYF TGTGCCAGCAGCTACTATAGTAGCACAGATACGCAGTATTTT
NA NA TRBJ1-6 TRBV14 CASSQGRTTSPLHF TGTGCCAGCAGCCAAGGACGGACCACTTCACCCCTCCACTTT
many NA TRBJ2-2 TRBV5-1 CASRYREGNTGELFF TGCGCCAGCAGATACAGGGAGGGGAACACCGGGGAGCTGTTTTTT
NA NA TRBJ1-1 TRBV4-2 CASSQDIFRDANTEAFF TGTGCCAGCAGCCAAGATATATTCCGGGATGCGAACACTGAAGCTTTCTTT
NA TRBD2 TRBJ2-1 TRBV5-1 CASSLLAGGGGEQFF TGCGCCAGCAGTTTACTTGCGGGAGGGGGAGGTGAGCAGTTCTTC
NA NA TRBJ1-5 TRBV30 CAWSTGYDTIGLGQPQHF TGTGCCTGGAGTACCGGATACGACACCATCGGGTTAGGGCAGCCCCAGCATTTT
NA NA TRBJ2-7 TRBV29-1 CSAAEGITYEQYF TGCAGCGCTGCAGAAGGGATTACCTACGAGCAGTACTTC
NA TRBD1 TRBJ1-6 TRBV18 CASSRPTGQGLGAYNSPLHF TGTGCCAGCTCACGCCCCACGGGACAGGGCCTAGGAGCATATAATTCACCCCTCCACTTT
NA NA TRBJ2-5 TRBV5-6 CASSWTLGGETQYF TGTGCCAGCAGCTGGACGCTTGGTGGGGAGACCCAGTACTTC
NA TRBD2 TRBJ2-7 TRBV10-3 CAIRGPSGTYEQYF TGTGCCATCAGGGGGCCTAGCGGAACCTACGAGCAGTACTTC